Below are 18 T cell receptor beta chains sequenced from a single sample in a study of CD8 T cells in ankylosing spondylitis (dated by TCRdb to 2016 to 2017). The library was obtained by 5' RACE. The data were produced on an Illumina HiSeq 2500. Using fastp at Q25 and MiXCR, TCRdb reprocessed the public reads and kept productive beta chains. All rows with the same CDR3 protein become a single entry with the most common DNA and genes. Present in this sample are 200,000 or so distinct CDR3 sequences, around a sixth of which were seen just once. 4.3% of the sample is taken by the ten largest. Sequenced sample: blood, either unsorted or a sorted T cell fraction (not recorded which). All receptors derive from a male donor aged 5 to 30 with ankylosing spondylitis or in good health (not recorded which). Donor details come from another sample of the same person, matched by shared clones.

The V call is TRBV4-3, the J call TRBJ2-7, with 8 bases matching TRBD1. Unmatched junction bases numbered 7, after V lost 1 base and J lost 2 bases. This CDR3 has 16 residues. Germline lookup yields CDR1 LGHNA and CDR2 YSLEER. The CDR3 sequence is CASSQGWDRSTYEQYF. Written as DNA, the CDR3 is TGCGCCAGCAGCCAAGGTTGGGACAGGTCGACCTACGAGCAGTACTTC.

The table lists this clonotype with many counts. The V gene is TRBV20-1, the J gene TRBJ2-3; 8 bases are shared with TRBD2. V lost 0 bases and J lost 4; bases outside the gene matches: 3. Germline CDR1 is DFQATT and CDR2 is SNEGSKA (reference sequence). The CDR3 loop spans 14 amino acids. CDR3 region: CSAREAGGPDTQYF. In DNA, the CDR3 is TGCAGTGCTAGAGAGGCGGGAGGCCCAGATACGCAGTATTTT.

This clonotype was recorded at least ten times. V usage is TRBV24-1 and J usage is TRBJ2-3; D is ambiguous. From germline, CDR1 is KGHDR and CDR2 SFDVKD. The CDR3 sequence is 13 residues long. The V end lost 5 bases, the J end lost 5 bases, and 10 bases lay between the germline ends. DNA of the CDR3: TGTGCCACCAGTGCTTCTCCGGGAGATACGCAGTATTTT. Translation: CATSASPGDTQYF.

This clonotype was seen repeatedly, ten times or more. The CDR3 DNA sequence: TGTGCCAGCAGTCCCGGGCCCTTTTCCGAGACCCAGTACTTC. Its translation is CASSPGPFSETQYF. The chain is built from TRBV27 and TRBJ2-5; D gene uncertain. V was trimmed by 5 bases and J by 5 bases, leaving 15 bases between them. Germline CDR1 and CDR2: MNHEY and SMNVEV (reference sequence). This CDR3 has 14 amino acids.

In its sample, this clonotype was seen many times. The V and J genes are TRBV4-1 and TRBJ2-7; 7 positions agree with TRBD2. Unmatched junction bases numbered 6, after V lost 1 base and J lost 3 bases. The length of the CDR3 is 15 residues. Germline lookup yields CDR1 MGHRA and CDR2 YSYEKL. CDR3 protein: CASSQGLAGNYEQYV. CDR3 nucleotide sequence: TGCGCCAGCAGCCAAGGACTAGCAGGAAACTACGAGCAGTACGTC.

The genes are TRBV18 and TRBJ2-5; tentatively, D is TRBD1 (5 bases). CDR1 is KGHSH and CDR2 is LQKENI in the germline V gene. The ends were cut back, 4 bases at V and 1 base at J, with 7 bases in the middle. CDR3 length: 13 amino acids. The CDR3 reads CASSRQPQETQYF. CDR3 DNA sequence: TGTGCCAGCTCACGACAGCCCCAAGAGACCCAGTACTTC.

This clonotype was seen at least ten times. This chain connects TRBV12-3 or TRBV12-4 to TRBJ2-1, with 10 bases that match TRBD2. V lost 0 bases to trimming and J lost 8 bases; unmatched junction nucleotides: 4. The CDR3 is 15 residues long. As DNA, the CDR3 is TGTGCCAGCAGTTTAGCGCTAGCGGGAGACGATGAGCAGTTCTTC. It codes for CASSLALAGDDEQFF.

This clonotype was detected many times. The V and J genes are TRBV24-1 and TRBJ2-3; perhaps TRBD2 as D (6 bases). Germline V CDR1 and CDR2: KGHDR, SFDVKD. The CDR3 spans 16 residues. Between the trimmed V and J ends, which lost 4 bases and 4 bases, there was a span of 17 bases. The CDR3 loop is CATSEPGRRGPDTQYF. The DNA for the CDR3 is TGTGCCACCAGTGAACCGGGACGGAGGGGTCCAGATACGCAGTATTTT.

This clonotype was picked up many times. V usage is TRBV6-5 and J usage is TRBJ2-1; D gene uncertain. The CDR3 has 13 amino acids. Germline V lookup: CDR1 MNHEY, CDR2 SVGAGI. V was cut by 2 bases and J by 8 bases, with 10 bases left in between. Here the CDR3 DNA reads TGTGCCAGCAGTTACCGGCAGGTCCATGAGCAGTTCTTC. It encodes CASSYRQVHEQFF.

This clonotype was counted many times. This chain links TRBV7-2 with TRBJ2-1; 9 positions match TRBD1. Germline lookup yields CDR1 SGHTA and CDR2 FQGNSA. The CDR3 runs 15 residues. Trimming cost V 1 base and J 5 bases; bases outside gene matches: 3. CDR3 DNA: TGTGCCAGCAGCTTAGTGGACAGGGGTGACAATGAGCAGTTCTTC. Its protein product is CASSLVDRGDNEQFF.

The genes are TRBV6-2 or TRBV6-3 and TRBJ2-4, with D perhaps given as TRBD1 or TRBD2 (5 bases each). The V end was cut by 5 bases, the J end by 10 bases, with 15 bases between. CDR1 and CDR2 (germline): MNHEY, SVGEGT. CDR3 length: 13 amino acids. This chain's CDR3 is CASSAGTSRIQYF. CDR3 sequence (DNA): TGTGCCAGCAGTGCTGGGACGTCAAGGATTCAGTACTTC.

This clonotype showed up many times. The chain links TRBV6-5 to TRBJ2-1; TRBD2 matches 10 bases. The CDR3 is made up of 18 amino acids. The germline gives CDR1 MNHEY, CDR2 SVGAGI. J was trimmed by 1 base and V by 5 bases; bases with no gene match: 11. The CDR3 reads CASSRYSGRTPSYNEQFF. CDR3 nucleotide sequence: TGTGCCAGCAGTAGATATAGCGGGAGGACTCCTTCCTACAATGAGCAGTTCTTC.

This clonotype was counted at least ten times. The V and J genes are TRBV12-3 or TRBV12-4 and TRBJ2-4; 11 bases map to TRBD1. V lost 5 bases and J lost 1; bases outside the gene matches: 4. CDR3 length: 16 amino acids. This chain's CDR3 is CASSLRTGGAKNIQYF. CDR3 DNA sequence: TGTGCCAGCAGTCTCAGGACAGGGGGCGCCAAAAACATTCAGTACTTC.

This clonotype was counted many times. The chain recombines TRBV27 with TRBJ2-5, with 8 positions matching TRBD2. The CDR3 totals 13 residues. With V trimmed by 9 bases and J by 9 bases, 12 bases remained unmatched. The germline gives CDR1 MNHEY, CDR2 SMNVEV (reference sequence). CDR3 in amino acids: CASSGTSPLPQYF. The CDR3, as DNA: TGTGCCAGTAGCGGGACTTCCCCCTTGCCCCAGTACTTC.

The rearrangement uses TRBV7-3 and TRBJ2-1, with 9 nucleotides matching TRBD1. The trim removed 5 bases at V and 7 bases at J, leaving 9 bases unmatched. This CDR3 is 15 amino acids long. From germline, CDR1 is SGHTA and CDR2 FQGTGA. The CDR3 nucleotides read TGTGCCAGCAGCGTGACCGGGACAGGGTGGAATGAGCAGTTCTTC. Translating it yields CASSVTGTGWNEQFF.

This clonotype was seen repeatedly, ten times or more. The chain links TRBV4-3 to TRBJ2-7; 10 bases line up with TRBD2. V lost 4 bases, J lost 4 bases, and 4 bases stayed unmatched. There are 14 residues in the CDR3. Germline CDR1 and CDR2: LGHNA and YSLEER. The CDR3 loop is CASSRVAGGYEQYF. The CDR3 bases are TGCGCCAGCAGCCGGGTAGCGGGAGGTTACGAGCAGTACTTC.

This clonotype came up many times. The chain joins TRBV12-3 or TRBV12-4 to TRBJ1-3, with TRBD1 as a possible D gene (6 bases). The ends were cut back, 2 bases at V and 3 bases at J, with 11 bases in the middle. The CDR3 loop spans 15 amino acids. The CDR3 loop reads CASSLFGGGGNTIYF. The CDR3 coding sequence is TGTGCCAGCAGTTTATTTGGGGGCGGTGGAAACACCATATATTTT.

This clonotype was counted at least ten times. The chain joins TRBV20-1 to TRBJ2-1; D not resolved. Germline CDR1 is DFQATT and CDR2 is SNEGSKA (reference sequence). Deletions cut 3 bases from V and 10 bases from J, with 34 bases between. This CDR3 region has 19 residues. CDR3 in DNA: TGCAGTGCTAGGGGCAGAGCGACCCCATCTGGGGATCAAAGCTTCGAGCAGTTCTTC. Its translation is CSARGRATPSGDQSFEQFF.